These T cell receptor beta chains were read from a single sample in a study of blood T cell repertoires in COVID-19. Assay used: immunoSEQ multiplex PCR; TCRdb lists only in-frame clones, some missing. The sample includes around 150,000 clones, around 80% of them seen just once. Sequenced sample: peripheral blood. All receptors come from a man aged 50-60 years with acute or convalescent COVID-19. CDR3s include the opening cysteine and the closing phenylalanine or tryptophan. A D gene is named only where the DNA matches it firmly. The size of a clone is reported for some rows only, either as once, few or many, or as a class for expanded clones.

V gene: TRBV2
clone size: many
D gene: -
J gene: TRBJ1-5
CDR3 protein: CASSEALTVNTHF
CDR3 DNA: TGTGCCAGCAGTGAAGCGCTTACAGTCAACACTCATTTT

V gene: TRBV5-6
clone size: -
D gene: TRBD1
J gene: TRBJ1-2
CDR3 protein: CASSGYRGRGYTF
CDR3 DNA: TGTGCCAGCAGCGGATACAGGGGTAGGGGCTACACCTTC

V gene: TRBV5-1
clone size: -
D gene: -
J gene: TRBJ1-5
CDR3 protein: CASSYGQNQPQHF
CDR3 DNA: TGCGCCAGCAGCTACGGACAGAATCAGCCCCAGCATTTT

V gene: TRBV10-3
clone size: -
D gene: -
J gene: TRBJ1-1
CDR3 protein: CAISSGDTEAFF
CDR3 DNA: TGTGCCATCAGCTCAGGGGATACTGAAGCTTTCTTT

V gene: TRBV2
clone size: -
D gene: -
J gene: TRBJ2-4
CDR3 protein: CASSIRQGGTKNIQYF
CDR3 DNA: TGTGCCAGCAGTATTCGACAGGGAGGAACCAAAAACATTCAGTACTTC

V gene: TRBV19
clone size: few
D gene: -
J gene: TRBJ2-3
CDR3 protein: CASSKGGTDTQYF
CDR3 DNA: TGTGCCAGTAGTAAAGGGGGCACAGATACGCAGTATTTT

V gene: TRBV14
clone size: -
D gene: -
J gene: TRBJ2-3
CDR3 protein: CASSQPWSPNTDTQYF
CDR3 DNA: TGTGCCAGCAGCCAACCCTGGTCCCCTAACACAGATACGCAGTATTTT

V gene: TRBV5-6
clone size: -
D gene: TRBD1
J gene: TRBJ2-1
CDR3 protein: CASSPSLGQGYNEQFF
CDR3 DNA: TGTGCCAGCAGCCCCTCACTGGGACAGGGCTACAATGAGCAGTTCTTC

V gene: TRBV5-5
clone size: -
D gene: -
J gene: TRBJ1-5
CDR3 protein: CASSVDINQPQHF
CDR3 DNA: TGTGCCAGCAGCGTAGACATCAATCAGCCCCAGCATTTT

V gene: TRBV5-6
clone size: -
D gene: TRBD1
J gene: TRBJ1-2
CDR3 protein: CASSLVGTALVRGYTF
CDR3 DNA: TGTGCCAGCAGCTTAGTAGGGACAGCCTTGGTTCGAGGCTACACCTTC

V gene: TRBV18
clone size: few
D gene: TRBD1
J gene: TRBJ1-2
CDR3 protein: CASSPPRGDRSHLGYTF
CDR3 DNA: TGTGCCAGCTCACCCCCGAGGGGGGACAGGTCCCATCTTGGCTACACCTTC

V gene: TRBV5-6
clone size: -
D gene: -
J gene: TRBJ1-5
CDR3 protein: CASNLGGESSNQPQHF
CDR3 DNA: TGTGCCAGCAACCTTGGAGGGGAAAGTAGCAATCAGCCCCAGCATTTT

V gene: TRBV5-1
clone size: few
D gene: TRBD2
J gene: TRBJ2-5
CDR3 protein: CASSFKRGQETQYF
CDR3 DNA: TGCGCCAGCAGCTTTAAGCGGGGGCAAGAGACCCAGTACTTC

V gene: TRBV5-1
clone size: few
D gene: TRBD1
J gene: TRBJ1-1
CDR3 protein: CASCDRGNTEAFF
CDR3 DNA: TGCGCCAGCTGCGACAGGGGAAACACTGAAGCTTTCTTT

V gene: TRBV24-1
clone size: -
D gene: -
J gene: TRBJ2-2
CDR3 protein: CATSDWGETGELFF
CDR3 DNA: TGTGCCACCAGTGATTGGGGGGAGACCGGGGAGCTGTTTTTT

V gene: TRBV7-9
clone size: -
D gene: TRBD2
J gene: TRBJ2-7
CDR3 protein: CASSVTSGGADEQYF
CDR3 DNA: TGTGCCAGCAGCGTGACTAGCGGGGGGGCTGACGAGCAGTACTTC

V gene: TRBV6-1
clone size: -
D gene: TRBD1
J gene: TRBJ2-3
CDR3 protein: CASSEGGQLTDTQYF
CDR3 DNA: TGTGCCAGCAGTGAAGGGGGACAGCTCACAGATACGCAGTATTTT

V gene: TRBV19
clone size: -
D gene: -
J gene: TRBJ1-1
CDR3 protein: CASSIYPGAGEAFF
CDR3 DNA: TGTGCCAGTAGTATATACCCGGGTGCTGGTGAAGCTTTCTTT

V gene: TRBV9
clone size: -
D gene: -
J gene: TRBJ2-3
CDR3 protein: CASSVALADTQYF
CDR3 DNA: TGTGCCAGCAGCGTAGCTCTAGCGGATACGCAGTATTTT

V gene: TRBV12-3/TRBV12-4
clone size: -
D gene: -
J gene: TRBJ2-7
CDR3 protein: CASSFGRASYF
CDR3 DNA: TGTGCCAGCAGTTTTGGCAGGGCCTCGTACTTC

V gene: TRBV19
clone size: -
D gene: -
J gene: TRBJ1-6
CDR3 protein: CASNPDSYNSPLHF
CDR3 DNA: TGTGCCAGTAACCCGGACAGCTACAATTCACCCCTCCACTTT

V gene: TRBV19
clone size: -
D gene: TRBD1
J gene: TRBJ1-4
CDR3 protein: CASSIPLDRGDSTNEKLFF
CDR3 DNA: TGTGCCAGTAGTATTCCCCTGGACAGGGGGGATTCAACTAATGAAAAACTGTTTTTT

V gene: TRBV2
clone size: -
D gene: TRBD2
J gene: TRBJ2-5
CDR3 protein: CASSDWTGTSGGSETQYF
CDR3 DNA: TGTGCCAGCAGTGATTGGACAGGGACTAGCGGGGGGTCAGAGACCCAGTACTTC

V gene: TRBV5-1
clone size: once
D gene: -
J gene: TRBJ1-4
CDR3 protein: CASSLWGGNEKLFF
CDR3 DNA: TGCGCCAGCAGCTTGTGGGGCGGAAATGAAAAACTGTTTTTT

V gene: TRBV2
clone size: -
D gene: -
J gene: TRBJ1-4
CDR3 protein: CASSLERGFREKLFF
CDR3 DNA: TGTGCCAGCAGCCTTGAGCGGGGGTTTCGTGAAAAACTGTTTTTT

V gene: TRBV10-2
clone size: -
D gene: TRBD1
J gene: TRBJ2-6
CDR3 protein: CAKYGQGTGANVLTF
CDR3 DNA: TGCGCCAAATACGGACAGGGTACCGGGGCCAACGTCCTGACTTTC

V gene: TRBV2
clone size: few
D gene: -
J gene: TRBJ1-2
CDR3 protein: CASSPRTGDGYTF
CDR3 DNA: TGTGCCAGCAGCCCCCGGACTGGGGATGGCTACACCTTC

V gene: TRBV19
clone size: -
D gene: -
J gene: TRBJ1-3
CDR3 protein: CASSTPEGGNTIYF
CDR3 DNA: TGTGCCAGTAGTACTCCGGAGGGTGGAAACACCATATATTTT

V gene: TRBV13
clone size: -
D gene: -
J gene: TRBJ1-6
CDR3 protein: CASSLGAGVSLHF
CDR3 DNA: TGTGCCAGCAGCTTAGGGGCAGGGGTTTCCCTCCACTTT

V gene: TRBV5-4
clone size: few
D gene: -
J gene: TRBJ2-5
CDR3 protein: CASYVQGETQYF
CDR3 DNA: TGTGCCAGTTACGTTCAGGGGGAGACCCAGTACTTC

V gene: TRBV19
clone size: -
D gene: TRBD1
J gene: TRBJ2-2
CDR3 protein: CASSISPGRGPLDTGELFF
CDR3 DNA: TGTGCCAGTAGTATTTCTCCGGGCAGGGGGCCGCTCGACACCGGGGAGCTGTTTTTT

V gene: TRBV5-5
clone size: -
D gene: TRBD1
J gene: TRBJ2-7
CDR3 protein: CASSYTGTVFHEQYF
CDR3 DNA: TGTGCCAGCAGCTATACCGGGACAGTGTTCCACGAGCAGTACTTC

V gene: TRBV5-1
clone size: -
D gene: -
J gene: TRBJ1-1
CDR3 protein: CASRLGANTEAFF
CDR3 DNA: TGCGCCAGCAGGCTTGGGGCGAACACTGAAGCTTTCTTT

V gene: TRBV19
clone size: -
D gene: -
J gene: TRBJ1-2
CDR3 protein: CASTLPRGEGGAYGYTF
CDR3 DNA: TGTGCCAGTACTCTACCGAGGGGGGAAGGGGGGGCCTATGGCTACACCTTC

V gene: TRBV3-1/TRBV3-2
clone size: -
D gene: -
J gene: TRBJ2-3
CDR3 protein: CASSPQGIRTDTQYF
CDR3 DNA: TGTGCCAGCAGCCCTCAGGGGATTCGCACAGATACGCAGTATTTT

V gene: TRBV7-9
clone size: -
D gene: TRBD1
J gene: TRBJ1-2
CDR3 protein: CASSRQGAQGYTF
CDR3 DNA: TGTGCCAGCAGCCGACAGGGGGCGCAAGGCTACACCTTC

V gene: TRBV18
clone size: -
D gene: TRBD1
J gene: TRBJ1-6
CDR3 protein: CASSPGTASPLHF
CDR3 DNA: TGTGCCAGCTCACCCGGGACAGCCTCACCCCTCCACTTT

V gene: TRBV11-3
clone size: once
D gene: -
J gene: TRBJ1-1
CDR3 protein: CASSLSGERGETEAFF
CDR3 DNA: TGTGCCAGCAGCTTAAGCGGGGAGAGGGGGGAGACTGAAGCTTTCTTT

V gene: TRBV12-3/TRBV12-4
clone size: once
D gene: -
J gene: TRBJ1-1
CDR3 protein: CASGQGRVAFF
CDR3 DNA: TGTGCCAGCGGTCAGGGCCGGGTAGCTTTCTTT

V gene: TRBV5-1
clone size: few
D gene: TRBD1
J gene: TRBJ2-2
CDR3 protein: CASSLRPGQLNTGELFF
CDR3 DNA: TGCGCCAGCAGCTTGAGGCCGGGACAGCTGAACACCGGGGAGCTGTTTTTT

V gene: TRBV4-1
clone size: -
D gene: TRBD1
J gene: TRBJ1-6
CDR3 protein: CASSQSGTVNSPLHF
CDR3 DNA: TGCGCCAGCAGCCAATCCGGGACAGTCAATTCACCCCTCCACTTT

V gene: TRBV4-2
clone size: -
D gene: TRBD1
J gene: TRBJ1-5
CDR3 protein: CASSQENRQGRGQPQHF
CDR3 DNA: TGTGCCAGCAGCCAAGAAAATCGACAGGGAAGAGGTCAGCCCCAGCATTTT

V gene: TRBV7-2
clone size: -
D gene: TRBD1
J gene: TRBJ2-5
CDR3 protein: CASSSYRGQETQYF
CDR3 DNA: TGTGCCAGCAGCTCCTACAGGGGGCAGGAGACCCAGTACTTC

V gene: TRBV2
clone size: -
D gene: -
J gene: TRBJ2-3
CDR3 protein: CASLPGASTDTQYF
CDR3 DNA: TGTGCCAGTCTTCCGGGAGCTAGCACAGATACGCAGTATTTT

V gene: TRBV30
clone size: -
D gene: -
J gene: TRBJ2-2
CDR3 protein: CAWTRGGGLGFNTGELFF
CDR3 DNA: TGTGCCTGGACCCGAGGGGGGGGTTTGGGTTTTAACACCGGGGAGCTGTTTTTT

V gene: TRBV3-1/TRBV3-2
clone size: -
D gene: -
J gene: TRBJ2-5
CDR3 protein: CASSQAAGQETQYF
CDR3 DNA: TGTGCCAGCAGCCAAGCGGCCGGGCAAGAGACCCAGTACTTC

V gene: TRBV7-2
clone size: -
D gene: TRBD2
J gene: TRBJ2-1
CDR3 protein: CASSFRLANEQFF
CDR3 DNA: TGTGCCAGCAGCTTCAGACTAGCGAATGAGCAGTTCTTC

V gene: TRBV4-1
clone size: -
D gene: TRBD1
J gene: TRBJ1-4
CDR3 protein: CASSPREGAGNEKLFF
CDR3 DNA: TGCGCCAGCAGCCCGCGGGAGGGGGCAGGTAATGAAAAACTGTTTTTT

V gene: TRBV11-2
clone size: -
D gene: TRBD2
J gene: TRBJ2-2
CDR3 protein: CASLSYGGAFAGELFF
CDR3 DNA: TGTGCCAGCTTAAGTTACGGGGGGGCCTTCGCCGGGGAGCTGTTTTTT

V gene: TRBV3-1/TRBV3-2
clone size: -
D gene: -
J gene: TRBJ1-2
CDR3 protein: CASSQVAGYGYTF
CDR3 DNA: TGTGCCAGCAGCCAAGTCGCGGGGTATGGCTACACCTTC

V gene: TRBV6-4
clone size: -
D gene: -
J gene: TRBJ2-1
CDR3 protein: CASSVGVYNEQFF
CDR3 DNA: TGTGCCAGCAGTGTCGGGGTTTACAATGAGCAGTTCTTC

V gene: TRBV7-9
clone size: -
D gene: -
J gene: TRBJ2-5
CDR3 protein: CASSRDVETQYF
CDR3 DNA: TGTGCCAGCAGCCGAGATGTAGAGACCCAGTACTTC

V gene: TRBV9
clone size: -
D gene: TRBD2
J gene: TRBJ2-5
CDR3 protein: CASSVMGGRGEETQYF
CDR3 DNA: TGTGCCAGCAGCGTAATGGGAGGGCGGGGAGAAGAGACCCAGTACTTC

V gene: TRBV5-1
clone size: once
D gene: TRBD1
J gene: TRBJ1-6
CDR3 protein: CASRETTGARDSPLHF
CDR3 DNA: TGCGCCAGCAGGGAAACGACAGGGGCTCGCGATTCACCCCTCCACTTT